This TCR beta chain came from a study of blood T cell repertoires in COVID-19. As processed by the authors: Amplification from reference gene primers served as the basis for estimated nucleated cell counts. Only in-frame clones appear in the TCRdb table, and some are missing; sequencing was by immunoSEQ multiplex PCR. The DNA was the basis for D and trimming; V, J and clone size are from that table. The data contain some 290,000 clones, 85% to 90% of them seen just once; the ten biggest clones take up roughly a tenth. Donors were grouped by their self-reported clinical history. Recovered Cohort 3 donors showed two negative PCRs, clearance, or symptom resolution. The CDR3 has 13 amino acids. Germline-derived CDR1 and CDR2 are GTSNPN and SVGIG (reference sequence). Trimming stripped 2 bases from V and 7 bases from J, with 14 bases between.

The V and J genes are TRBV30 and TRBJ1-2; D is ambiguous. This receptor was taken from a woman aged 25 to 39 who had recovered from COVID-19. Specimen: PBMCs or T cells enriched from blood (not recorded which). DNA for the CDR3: TGTGCCTGGAGTAGAGAAGTGAACGTTGGCTACACCTTC. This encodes CAWSREVNVGYTF.